This TCR beta chain was sequenced in a study of cytomegalovirus exposure and HLA in healthy donors. Turning to the study itself: A previous analysis identified 117 million unique TCR beta sequences derived from approximately 190 million T cells.

PCR primers comprised 60 Vbeta and 13 Jbeta primers. Clones were read by immunoSEQ multiplex PCR, and TCRdb kept only the in-frame ones, dropping some. This table holds 150,000 to 200,000 clones, more than 70% found once. Whole-study findings and limits: Clonal expansion was found to be greater in HLA-associated TCR beta chains than in equally common others in a later analysis. A later analysis by the authors found several of the most significant clusters apparently linked to common viral pathogens. 87-base-pair reads could not separate some V segments, including TRBV6-2 and TRBV6-3.

With respect to this clone: Its target is unknown.

Trimming left V 0 bases short and J 2 bases short, with 8 bases between. The V gene's germline CDR1 is SEHNR and CDR2 FQNEAQ (reference sequence). This CDR3 spans 15 amino acids. This rearrangement joins TRBV7-9 to TRBJ1-5; possibly TRBD1 for D (5 bases). This TCR was sampled from a boy between 10 and 17 years old in good health and CMV-seronegative. Sequencing was done on a sample of PBMCs. CDR3 bases: TGTGCCAGCAGCTTAGCCCTAGGGGGCAATCAGCCCCAGCATTTT. Its protein is CASSLALGGNQPQHF.